These 18 T cell receptor beta chains share one sample of origin, sequenced in a study of blood T cell repertoires in COVID-19. Measured with immunoSEQ multiplex PCR; TCRdb has only the in-frame clones, and not every one. The data show some 350,000 clones, with more than 75% seen just once and 2.5% to 3% held by the top ten. The sample comprised PBMCs or T cells enriched from blood (not recorded which). Source of these receptors: a woman aged 25 to 39 who had recovered from COVID-19.

The chain carries TRBV10-1 and TRBJ2-7; weak D call: TRBD1 (5 bases). Per the germline V gene, CDR1 is WNHNN and CDR2 is SYGVQD (reference sequence). The CDR3 covers 15 residues. V was shortened by 3 bases and J by 2 bases, with 14 bases between the two germline ends. The CDR3 is CASSDGFDSPYEQYF. Written as DNA, the CDR3 is TGCGCCAGCAGTGATGGGTTCGACAGTCCCTACGAGCAGTACTTC.

The rearrangement links TRBV9 to TRBJ2-5, with TRBD2 as a possible D gene (6 bases). The germline V and J ends were trimmed by 0 bases and 2 bases, with 8 bases remaining between them. The CDR3 length is 14 residues. Germline assignment: CDR1 SGDLS and CDR2 YYNGEE. CDR3 DNA: TGTGCCAGCAGCGTAGGGGGGGAGCAAGAGACCCAGTACTTC. Residues: CASSVGGEQETQYF.

This chain links TRBV5-1 with TRBJ2-5; the match to TRBD2 covers 11 bases. Germline CDR1 reads SGHRS; CDR2 reads YFSETQ. CDR3 length: 15 amino acids. The V gene end was trimmed by 7 bases and the J gene end by 2 bases; junction bases not matched to a gene: 7. CDR3 DNA: TGCGCCAGCGGGCTAGCGGGAGGTCTTCAAGAGACCCAGTACTTC. This gives the protein CASGLAGGLQETQYF.

This clone is a singleton in its sample. The chain uses TRBV10-3 and TRBJ1-2; 7 nucleotides line up with TRBD1. J was trimmed by 8 bases and V by 10 bases; bases with no gene match: 19. The germline CDR1 and CDR2 sequences are ENHRY and SYGVKD. The CDR3 spans 15 residues. Written as DNA, the CDR3 is TGTGCCACCCGACTCCACCGGGACAGTGTGATCGGCTACACCTTC. As protein: CATRLHRDSVIGYTF.

This clone was observed once. This chain connects TRBV5-4 to TRBJ1-1; D is perhaps TRBD1 (5 bases). This CDR3 spans 13 amino acids. V lost 3 bases, J lost 4 bases, and 10 bases lay in between. Per the germline V gene, CDR1 is SGHNT and CDR2 is YYREEE (reference sequence). The CDR3 protein is CASSSGMGTEAFF. The CDR3 nucleotides read TGTGCCAGCAGCTCAGGGATGGGCACTGAAGCTTTCTTT.

For the CDR3, the DNA is TGTGCCAGCAGTTTATCCCCCGACAGGGCGGTATATGGCTACACCTTC. It encodes CASSLSPDRAVYGYTF. The chain has TRBV27 and TRBJ1-2; 7 nucleotides match TRBD1. V lost 0 bases and J lost 5; bases outside the gene matches: 9. The CDR3 is made up of 16 amino acids. Germline CDR1 and CDR2: MNHEY and SMNVEV (reference sequence).

This clone was seen a handful of times. The genes are TRBV5-1 and TRBJ1-1, with TRBD1 identical over 9 bases. Losses at the gene ends were 4 bases for V and 5 bases for J; bases not matched to a gene: 12. This CDR3 comprises 16 residues. Germline assignment: CDR1 SGHRS and CDR2 YFSETQ. CDR3 bases: TGCGCCAGCAGCAGGGGACAGGGTGGTTTCGAAACTGAAGCTTTCTTT. It codes for CASSRGQGGFETEAFF.

The chain carries TRBV9 and TRBJ1-5; D is undetermined. CDR1 is SGDLS and CDR2 is YYNGEE in the germline V gene. There are 14 residues in the CDR3. V shed 0 bases and J shed 4 bases, with 8 bases lying between them. The CDR3 is CASSVGSNNQPQHF. As DNA, the CDR3 is TGTGCCAGCAGCGTAGGGTCTAATAATCAGCCCCAGCATTTT.

This chain links TRBV11-2 with TRBJ2-5; 10 nucleotides line up with TRBD2. The V and J ends lost 2 bases and 4 bases, in that order; junction bases with no gene match: 1. CDR1 SGHAT and CDR2 FQNNGV come from the germline V gene. CDR3 size: 14 residues. The CDR3 DNA reads as TGTGCCAGCAGCTTAAGCGGGGGGGGAGAGACCCAGTACTTC. This codes for CASSLSGGGETQYF.

The chain uses TRBV12-3 or TRBV12-4 and TRBJ1-6; TRBD1 might be the D (6 bases). Trimming shortened V by 4 bases and J by 9 bases, and 10 bases separated the two germline ends. The CDR3 loop spans 13 amino acids. The CDR3 is CASSYREISPLHF. DNA of the CDR3: TGTGCCAGCAGTTACAGGGAGATTTCACCCCTCCACTTT.

The V and J genes are TRBV29-1 and TRBJ1-2, with 8 bases aligning to TRBD1. J was trimmed by 3 bases and V by 6 bases; bases with no gene match: 6. Germline V lookup: CDR1 SQVTM, CDR2 ANQGSEA. The length of the CDR3 is 13 residues. CDR3 DNA: TGCAGCGTAGGACAGGGCACGGACTATGGCTACACCTTC. Translated, it gives CSVGQGTDYGYTF.

This rearrangement joins TRBV27 to TRBJ2-1; D perhaps matches TRBD1 (6 bases). The CDR3 has 17 amino acids. CDR1 is MNHEY and CDR2 is SMNVEV in the germline V gene (reference sequence). Trimming took off 10 bases at V and 0 bases at J, with 22 bases between the two ends. CDR3 sequence: CATIRTAPFSSYNEQFF. CDR3 nucleotide sequence: TGTGCCACCATTAGGACAGCGCCATTTAGCTCCTACAATGAGCAGTTCTTC.

The chain carries TRBV4-2 and TRBJ2-7, with 10 bases identical to TRBD2. Germline-derived CDR1 and CDR2 are LGHNA and YNFKEQ. V gave up 5 bases and J gave up 6 bases; unmatched junction bases: 13. The CDR3 runs to 16 residues. This chain's CDR3 is CASSGAVTSGKVEQYF. In DNA form, the CDR3 reads TGTGCCAGCAGCGGGGCGGTCACTAGCGGGAAAGTCGAGCAGTACTTC.

The chain uses TRBV2 and TRBJ2-7; D remains ambiguous. Germline V gives CDR1 SNHLY, CDR2 FYNNEI. Deletions cut 3 bases from V and 3 bases from J, with 9 bases between. The CDR3 extends over 13 amino acids. The CDR3 loop reads CASSDDIYYEQYF. As DNA, the CDR3 is TGTGCCAGCAGTGATGATATCTACTACGAGCAGTACTTC.

The CDR3, as DNA: TGCAGCGTTGCCCCCGGGACAGGGAACGAGCAGTACTTC. It translates to CSVAPGTGNEQYF. The gene calls are TRBV29-1 and TRBJ2-7, with 9 bases lining up with TRBD1. J was trimmed by 5 bases and V by 4 bases; bases with no gene match: 6. Per the germline V gene, CDR1 is SQVTM and CDR2 is ANQGSEA. The CDR3 is 13 residues long.

The chain employs TRBV3-1 (or the pseudogene TRBV3-2) and TRBJ1-5, with 8 bases identical to TRBD1. Per germline, CDR1 LGHDT and CDR2 YNNKEL (reference sequence). Trimming cost V 6 bases and J 4 bases; bases outside gene matches: 2. The CDR3 consists of 13 residues. The CDR3 loop is CASSRTGNQPQHF. DNA for the CDR3: TGTGCCAGCAGTCGGACAGGGAATCAGCCCCAGCATTTT.

This clone was counted a single time. The CDR3 here is CASSAGQGTYEQYF. The CDR3 nucleotides are TGTGCCAGCAGCGCAGGACAGGGAACCTACGAGCAGTACTTC. The genes are TRBV6-5 and TRBJ2-7; TRBD1 agrees at 8 bases. Trimming cost V 6 bases and J 2 bases; bases outside gene matches: 6. CDR1 is MNHEY and CDR2 is SVGAGI in the germline V gene. The CDR3 sequence is 14 residues long.

This sequence joins TRBV5-8 and TRBJ2-1; 15 bases line up with TRBD2. V was pared by 4 bases and J by 8 bases, with 10 bases of the junction left unmatched. Germline-derived CDR1 and CDR2 are SGHTS and YDEGEE. The CDR3 extends over 17 amino acids. The chain's CDR3 is CASSPLRGLAGGYEQFF. As DNA, the CDR3 is TGTGCCAGCAGCCCGTTGCGGGGACTAGCGGGAGGTTATGAGCAGTTCTTC.